This T cell receptor beta chain was profiled in a study of monozygotic twins with inflammatory bowel disease. From its re-call of the 5' RACE reads, TCRdb lists each CDR3 protein once, without DNA. The sample totals fewer than 550,000 distinct CDR3 sequences; its top ten clones hold 2% to 3%. Germline V lookup: CDR1 MNHNS, CDR2 SASEGT. CDR3 length: 12 residues. This TCR came from a human donor with ulcerative colitis or Crohn's disease, or a healthy co-twin of an affected twin (not recorded which). The specimen was blood. The chain links TRBV6-1 to TRBJ2-1. CDR3 amino acids: CASRSTTNEQFF.